A single sample gave rise to the 11 T cell receptor beta chains below, sequenced in a study of CD8 T cell repertoires and HIV-1 epitope variants. Their cognate antigens are unknown. Repertoires were generated with immunoSEQ multiplex PCR, while TCRdb's copy carries only in-frame clones and drops some. The profile shows 2,600 or so clones, 73% of them singletons. The sample was cultured CD8+ T cells derived from PBMCs. The receptors stem from a male donor with HIV.

The chain employs TRBV19 and TRBJ2-1; the D gene is possibly TRBD1 (6 bases). V lost 5 bases, J lost 10 bases, and 15 bases lay in between. This CDR3 has 13 amino acids. Germline values: CDR1 LNHDA, CDR2 SQIVND (reference sequence). The CDR3, as DNA: TGTGCCAGTAGTGCGACAGGCTTTGGGGAGCAGTTCTTC. Residues: CASSATGFGEQFF.

The V and J genes are TRBV4-3 and TRBJ2-5; no definite D call. Germline V gene data show CDR1 as LGHNA and CDR2 as YSLEER. Deletions cut 5 bases from V and 5 bases from J, with 12 bases between. This CDR3 spans 13 amino acids. CDR3 DNA: TGCGCCAGCAGCTCCCTTCTCACGGAGACCCAGTACTTC. Encoded protein: CASSSLLTETQYF.

The rearrangement links TRBV7-9 to TRBJ2-7, with 8 bases matching TRBD1. The CDR3 has 15 amino acids. Germline loops: CDR1 SEHNR, CDR2 FQNEAQ (reference sequence). J was trimmed by 3 bases and V by 2 bases; bases with no gene match: 6. The CDR3 DNA is TGTGCCAGCAGCTTATCCAGGACAGGGAGCTACGAGCAGTACTTC. Its protein is CASSLSRTGSYEQYF.

This CDR3 reads CASSLTGTGADTQYF. For the CDR3, the DNA is TGTGCCAGCAGCTTAACCGGGACAGGGGCAGATACGCAGTATTTT. The chain couples TRBV7-3 to TRBJ2-3, with 10 bases matching TRBD1. The V and J ends lost 0 bases and 4 bases, in that order; junction bases with no gene match: 1. The CDR3 has 15 amino acids. CDR1 is SGHTA and CDR2 is FQGTGA in the germline V gene.

There are a few counts of this clone. This sequence joins TRBV16 and TRBJ2-7; D uncertain. The CDR3 contains 16 residues. V lost 4 bases and J 3 bases, leaving 19 bases between the germline ends. Germline V lookup: CDR1 KGHSY, CDR2 FQNENV. For the CDR3, the DNA is TGTGCCAGCAGCCCCCCGGTAGAAGGCGCAGGCTACGAGCAGTACTTC. Its translation is CASSPPVEGAGYEQYF. Full variable domain (outside the CDR3, taken from reference TRBV16 and TRBJ2-7): GEEVAQTPKHLVRGEGQKAKLYCAPIKGHSYVFWYQQVLKNEFKFLISFQNENVFDETGMPKERFSAKCLPNSPCSLEIQATKLEDSAVYFCASSPPVEGAGYEQYFGPGTRLTVT.

The chain recombines TRBV10-2 with TRBJ1-1; D remains unclear. This CDR3 has 14 amino acids. Germline values: CDR1 WSHSY, CDR2 SAAADI. V lost 0 bases, J lost 1 base, and 6 bases lay in between. The CDR3 DNA sequence: TGCGCCAGCAGTGAGTCGTGGAGGAACACTGAAGCTTTCTTT. It yields the protein CASSESWRNTEAFF.

The chain uses TRBV7-9 and TRBJ2-7; 8 nucleotides align to TRBD1. Trimming cost V 5 bases and J 5 bases; bases outside gene matches: 11. The CDR3 totals 15 residues. Germline V gives CDR1 SEHNR, CDR2 FQNEAQ (reference sequence). The CDR3 here is CASSEIQGAINEQYF. CDR3 bases: TGTGCCAGCAGCGAGATTCAGGGGGCGATCAACGAGCAGTACTTC. Using reference TRBV7-9 and TRBJ2-7 for the parts outside the CDR3, the full variable domain is DTGVSQNPRHKITKRGQNVTFRCDPISEHNRLYWYRQTLGQGPEFLTYFQNEAQLEKSRLLSDRFSAERPKGSFSTLEIQRTEQGDSAMYLCASSEIQGAINEQYFGPGTRLTVT.

This rearrangement joins TRBV4-2 to TRBJ1-1; a possible D gene is TRBD1 (5 bases). The V gene's germline CDR1 is LGHNA and CDR2 YNFKEQ. The CDR3 runs 16 residues. Trimming stripped 3 bases from V and 2 bases from J, with 16 bases between. This CDR3 reads CASSHPTGDLNTEAFF. The CDR3 bases are TGTGCCAGCAGCCACCCGACGGGGGACCTTAACACTGAAGCTTTCTTT.

The chain recombines TRBV5-1 with TRBJ2-1; D is uncertain. This CDR3 has 13 residues. The germline gives CDR1 SGHRS, CDR2 YFSETQ. Trimming stripped 5 bases from V and 4 bases from J, with 10 bases between. This CDR3 is CASSEDGYNEQFF. For the CDR3, the DNA is TGCGCCAGCAGTGAGGACGGTTACAATGAGCAGTTCTTC.

The chain carries TRBV6-6 and TRBJ2-1, with D uncertain. CDR1 and CDR2 from the germline V gene are MNHNY and SVGAGI (reference sequence). The CDR3 contains 12 residues. Deletions cut 6 bases from V and 2 bases from J, with 5 bases between. CDR3: CASSRPYNEQFF. The DNA of the CDR3 is TGTGCCAGCAGCCGACCCTACAATGAGCAGTTCTTC.

The rearrangement joins TRBV10-2 to TRBJ2-3, with 10 bases aligning to TRBD1. Germline CDR1 reads WSHSY; CDR2 reads SAAADI. The CDR3 sequence is 15 residues long. With V trimmed by 6 bases and J by 1 base, 4 bases remained unmatched. The chain's CDR3 is CASRPDRGRTDTQYF. CDR3 sequence (DNA): TGCGCCAGCAGACCCGACAGGGGGCGCACAGATACGCAGTATTTT.